The clone carrying this T cell receptor beta chain was recorded once. Its antigen is not known. This specimen comes from a study of cytomegalovirus exposure and HLA in healthy donors. The CDR3 consists of 14 residues. With V trimmed by 5 bases and J by 5 bases, 7 bases remained unmatched. Germline-derived CDR1 and CDR2 are SGDLS and YYNGEE. The study ran its PCR with 60 Vbeta and 13 Jbeta primers. TCRdb's copy holds only in-frame clones and misses some; the assay was immunoSEQ multiplex PCR. The table includes about 140,000 clones, over 50% detected once. General study results and limits: With high specificity and sensitivity, the classifier reportedly diagnosed cytomegalovirus status.

This sequence was found in a human donor in good health. Material for sequencing was PBMCs. This chain uses TRBV9 with TRBJ1-1; 9 bases are a match to TRBD1. The DNA of the CDR3 is TGTGCCAGCAGTGGGGGACAGGGTGATACTGAAGCTTTCTTT. Translation gives CASSGGQGDTEAFF.